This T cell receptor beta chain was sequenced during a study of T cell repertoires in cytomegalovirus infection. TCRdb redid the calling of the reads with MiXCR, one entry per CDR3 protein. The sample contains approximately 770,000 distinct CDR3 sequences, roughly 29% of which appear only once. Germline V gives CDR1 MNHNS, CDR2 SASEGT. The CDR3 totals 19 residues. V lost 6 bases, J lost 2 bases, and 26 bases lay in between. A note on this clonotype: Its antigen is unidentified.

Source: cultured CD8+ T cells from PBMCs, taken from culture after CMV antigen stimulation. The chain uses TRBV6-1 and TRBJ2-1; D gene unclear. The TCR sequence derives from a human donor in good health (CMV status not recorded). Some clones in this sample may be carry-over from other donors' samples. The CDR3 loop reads CASSKPVGHDGLAYNEQFF. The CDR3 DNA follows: TGTGCCAGCAGCAAACCAGTAGGTCACGACGGTTTGGCCTACAATGAGCAGTTCTTC.